These 27 T cell receptor beta chains share one sample of origin, sequenced in a study of T cell changes during pregnancy in multiple sclerosis. Generated by immunoSEQ multiplex PCR, the TCRdb table keeps only in-frame clones and is missing some. The data show some 39,000 clones, around 90% seen once. This material consisted of CD4+ T cells from peripheral blood mononuclear cells, taken in the third trimester of pregnancy. The origin of the receptors is a female donor in good health, enrolled as a control in a pregnancy study.

V and J are TRBV6-5 and TRBJ2-7; D possibly corresponds to TRBD1 (6 bases). The V and J ends lost 5 bases and 5 bases respectively, with 19 bases between them. Per germline, CDR1 MNHEY and CDR2 SVGAGI. The length of the CDR3 is 15 residues. The CDR3 DNA follows: TGTGCCAGCAGTATCACAGGGTCCCTGCTCGACGAGCAGTACTTC. Translation: CASSITGSLLDEQYF.

The J gene is TRBJ2-1, the V gene TRBV4-2; 11 bases are shared with TRBD2. Germline V lookup: CDR1 LGHNA, CDR2 YNFKEQ. Losses at the gene ends were 0 bases for V and 8 bases for J; bases not matched to a gene: 3. The CDR3 sequence is 15 residues long. The DNA for the CDR3 is TGTGCCAGCAGCCAAGAGACTAGCGGGACATATGAGCAGTTCTTC. As protein: CASSQETSGTYEQFF.

The CDR3 DNA sequence: TGTGCCAGCAGTGAAGACAGGACCGCATTAAATGAGCAGTTCTTC. This sequence encodes CASSEDRTALNEQFF. The chain recombines TRBV6-1 with TRBJ2-1, with D maybe TRBD1 (5 bases). CDR1 is MNHNS and CDR2 is SASEGT in the germline V gene. Trimming stripped 1 base from V and 7 bases from J, with 14 bases between. The CDR3 covers 15 residues.

With respect to this clone: Relative to the germline gene, one junction end is altered; a read error may explain this. The chain recombines TRBV7-7 with TRBJ2-5; maybe TRBD1 (6 bases). The CDR3 runs 17 residues. CDR1 is SSHAT, CDR2 FNYEAQ, per germline (reference sequence). The DNA for the CDR3 is TGTGCTAGCAGCCCGATTATGGGGGCCCTAGTCCGAGAGACCCAGTACTTC. Its protein is CASSPIMGALVRETQYF.

V is TRBV5-1 and J is TRBJ2-3; 10 positions agree with TRBD2. Per germline, CDR1 SGHRS and CDR2 YFSETQ. V dropped 4 bases and J dropped 4; count of bases not matched to a gene: 3. The CDR3 extends over 14 amino acids. The CDR3 reads CASSRAGGADTQYF. The DNA for the CDR3 is TGCGCCAGCAGCCGAGCGGGGGGGGCAGATACGCAGTATTTT.

The rearrangement uses TRBV29-1 and TRBJ1-1, with a tentative D call TRBD1 (6 bases). Trimming cost V 6 bases and J 10 bases, with 24 bases left between them. The CDR3 covers 14 residues. CDR1 is SQVTM and CDR2 is ANQGSEA in the germline V gene. CDR3 DNA: TGCAGCGTCGTAGCCCCCTTACAGGGCTCTGGAGCTTTCTTT. Its translation: CSVVAPLQGSGAFF.

The chain has TRBV7-6 and TRBJ1-3; 11 positions agree with TRBD1. The CDR3 totals 16 residues. CDR1 and CDR2 (germline): SGHVS, FNYEAQ. Unmatched junction bases numbered 2, after V lost 1 base and J lost 3 bases. CDR3 protein: CASSLGTGGSGNTIYF. The DNA of the CDR3 is TGTGCCAGCAGCTTAGGGACAGGGGGCAGTGGAAACACCATATATTTT.

CDR3 in amino acids: CASSLGQRRYGYTF. CDR3 in DNA: TGTGCCAGCAGTTTGGGACAGAGGCGCTATGGCTACACCTTC. The chain is built from TRBV28 and TRBJ1-2; 7 bases map to TRBD1. CDR3 length: 14 amino acids. Per the germline V gene, CDR1 is MDHEN and CDR2 is SYDVKM. V trimming: 3 bases; J trimming: 4 bases; junction bases outside the gene matches: 5.

This chain links TRBV9 with TRBJ2-5; D is perhaps TRBD1 (5 bases). Germline CDR1 reads SGDLS; CDR2 reads YYNGEE. Trimming cost V 10 bases and J 5 bases, with 36 bases left between them. This CDR3 spans 19 amino acids. This CDR3 is CASSRGSEGFGGPGETQYF. CDR3 sequence (DNA): TGTGCCTCCTCGAGAGGAAGCGAAGGGTTCGGCGGTCCAGGGGAGACCCAGTACTTC.

The genes are TRBV11-1 and TRBJ2-3, with D possibly being TRBD1 (5 bases). CDR1 SGHAT and CDR2 FQDESV come from the germline V gene (reference sequence). This CDR3 is 16 amino acids long. Trimming pared 5 bases from V and 3 bases from J, leaving 18 bases between. The CDR3 DNA reads TGTGCCAGCAGCCCCCTCTGGCAGGGTTTAACAGATACGCAGTATTTT. Protein sequence: CASSPLWQGLTDTQYF.

The chain uses TRBV7-2 and TRBJ1-4; weak D call: TRBD1 (5 bases). Germline values: CDR1 SGHTA, CDR2 FQGNSA. V lost 3 bases to trimming and J lost 0 bases, with 14 bases between them. The CDR3 is 17 residues long. CDR3 sequence reads: CASSFRQTGATNEKLFF. The CDR3 DNA follows: TGTGCCAGCAGCTTCCGACAGACCGGTGCAACTAATGAAAAACTGTTTTTT.

This rearrangement joins TRBV30 to TRBJ2-3; D not certain. Trimming cost V 4 bases and J 2 bases, with 10 bases left between them. The CDR3 loop spans 13 amino acids. Germline loops: CDR1 GTSNPN, CDR2 SVGIG (reference sequence). The CDR3, as DNA: TGTGCCTGGAAGCCGATCTCCACAGATACGCAGTATTTT. It translates to CAWKPISTDTQYF.

The CDR3 DNA reads TGTGCCAGTAACTCAATGGGGGCCACTGAAGCTTTCTTT. Protein sequence: CASNSMGATEAFF. The chain links TRBV19 to TRBJ1-1, with TRBD1 as a possible D gene (6 bases). With 7 bases removed from V and 4 bases from J, the gap between germline ends came to 13 bases. The CDR3 contains 13 residues. In germline, CDR1 is LNHDA, CDR2 SQIVND (reference sequence).

This clone was counted once. The gene calls are TRBV29-1 and TRBJ2-1; D might be TRBD2 (5 bases). Germline lookup yields CDR1 SQVTM and CDR2 ANQGSEA. The CDR3 length is 14 residues. Between the trimmed V and J ends, which lost 2 bases and 8 bases, there was a span of 16 bases. DNA of the CDR3: TGCAGCGTTGAATTCCAGTATTTGGGAGATGAGCAGTTCTTC. Its protein product is CSVEFQYLGDEQFF.

The chain couples TRBV6-1 to TRBJ1-2; D perhaps matches TRBD1 (6 bases). V lost 4 bases, J lost 1 base, and 13 bases lay in between. CDR1 and CDR2 from the germline V gene are MNHNS and SASEGT. The CDR3 runs to 15 residues. The chain's CDR3 is CASSGTAGVNYGYTF. For the CDR3, the DNA is TGTGCCAGCAGTGGGACAGCAGGTGTTAACTATGGCTACACCTTC.

This chain connects TRBV10-3 to TRBJ2-3; D may be TRBD1 (5 bases). Trimming stripped 6 bases from V and 6 bases from J, with 16 bases between. CDR3 length equals 14 residues. CDR1 is ENHRY, CDR2 SYGVKD, per germline. CDR3 coding DNA: TGTGCCATCAGGCGTCTAGGGGTCGCGGATACGCAGTATTTT. Protein product: CAIRRLGVADTQYF.

Only one count was recorded for this clone. This chain uses TRBV5-6 with TRBJ1-2; no clear D. This CDR3 spans 13 amino acids. The V gene lost 3 bases and the J gene lost 2 bases, with 8 bases spanning the gap. Germline CDR1 and CDR2: SGHDT and YYEEEE. CDR3 in amino acids: CASSSRGNYGYTF. The CDR3 region has the DNA TGTGCCAGCAGCTCCAGAGGGAACTATGGCTACACCTTC.

This rearrangement joins TRBV19 to TRBJ1-2; possibly TRBD1 for D (5 bases). CDR3 size: 13 residues. CDR1 LNHDA and CDR2 SQIVND come from the germline V gene (reference sequence). V was trimmed by 1 base and J by 5 bases, leaving 8 bases between them. CDR3 amino acids: CASSIGRVYGYTF. The CDR3 nucleotides are TGTGCCAGTAGTATAGGCAGGGTTTATGGCTACACCTTC.

The V gene is TRBV7-9, the J gene TRBJ2-7; D possibly corresponds to TRBD2 (5 bases). There are 11 residues in the CDR3. Germline V gene data show CDR1 as SEHNR and CDR2 as FQNEAQ (reference sequence). Trimming removed 1 base from V and 10 bases from J, with 8 bases in between. As DNA, the CDR3 is TGTGCCAGCAGCTTAGGCGGGTTACAGTACTTC. This sequence encodes CASSLGGLQYF.

The gene calls are TRBV2 and TRBJ1-3; D might be TRBD1 (6 bases). In germline, CDR1 is SNHLY, CDR2 FYNNEI. The V end lost 4 bases, the J end lost 1 base, and 17 bases lay between the germline ends. The CDR3 has 17 residues. DNA of the CDR3: TGTGCCAGCAGTGCGGGAACAGGGAATACTTCTGGAAACACCATATATTTT. It yields the protein CASSAGTGNTSGNTIYF.

The J gene is TRBJ2-1, the V gene TRBV2; D is ambiguous. Trimming took off 5 bases at V and 0 bases at J, with 8 bases between the two ends. CDR3 length: 14 residues. From germline, CDR1 is SNHLY and CDR2 FYNNEI. The CDR3 DNA reads as TGTGCCAGCAGTCCAGATCCCTCCTACAATGAGCAGTTCTTC. It translates to CASSPDPSYNEQFF.

By frequency in the sample, this clone is medium-sized. The CDR3 protein is CASSVTAGHGYTF. CDR3 in DNA: TGTGCCAGCAGTGTAACCGCGGGTCATGGCTACACCTTC. V is TRBV2 and J is TRBJ1-2, with D hard to call. Looked up from germline, CDR1 is SNHLY and CDR2 is FYNNEI. With 4 bases removed from V and 6 bases from J, the gap between germline ends came to 12 bases. The CDR3 runs to 13 residues.

This chain uses TRBV2 with TRBJ2-4, with TRBD1 matching over 9 bases. The CDR3 length is 14 residues. Germline V gives CDR1 SNHLY, CDR2 FYNNEI. The V segment lost 3 bases and the J segment 6 bases; nucleotides outside the gene matches: 3. CDR3 in DNA: TGTGCCAGCAGTGATAGGACAGGGGCAAACATTCAGTACTTC. Translated, it gives CASSDRTGANIQYF.

V gene TRBV11-2 combines with J gene TRBJ2-3, with D possibly being TRBD2 (6 bases). CDR1 is SGHAT and CDR2 is FQNNGV in the germline V gene. This CDR3 has 16 residues. The V and J ends lost 4 bases and 5 bases respectively, with 19 bases between them. The CDR3 sequence is CASSSGLHSLGDTQYF. The CDR3 nucleotides are TGTGCCAGCAGCTCTGGACTACATTCATTAGGAGATACGCAGTATTTT.

J is TRBJ1-1 and V is TRBV6-5; D is perhaps TRBD1 (5 bases). V shed 3 bases and J shed 0 bases, with 8 bases lying between them. The CDR3 covers 14 residues. Germline V CDR1 and CDR2: MNHEY, SVGAGI. CDR3 in amino acids: CASSYAGMNTEAFF. CDR3 nucleotide sequence: TGTGCCAGCAGTTATGCAGGGATGAACACTGAAGCTTTCTTT.

For the CDR3, the DNA is TGTGCCAGTAGTATACAGGGGGGTCAAGAGACCCAGTACTTC. Translated: CASSIQGGQETQYF. This chain links TRBV19 with TRBJ2-5; D is perhaps TRBD1 (7 bases). The CDR3 spans 14 residues. V was clipped by 2 bases and J by 2 bases, with 9 bases between them. Germline V lookup: CDR1 LNHDA, CDR2 SQIVND (reference sequence).

The chain is built from TRBV5-1 and TRBJ1-1; D possibly corresponds to TRBD1 (5 bases). V lost 0 bases, J lost 1 base, and 10 bases lay in between. This CDR3 is 15 amino acids long. The germline CDR1 and CDR2 sequences are SGHRS and YFSETQ. The CDR3 DNA is TGCGCCAGCAGCTTGGTAGTCGGGGGGAACACTGAAGCTTTCTTT. It codes for CASSLVVGGNTEAFF.